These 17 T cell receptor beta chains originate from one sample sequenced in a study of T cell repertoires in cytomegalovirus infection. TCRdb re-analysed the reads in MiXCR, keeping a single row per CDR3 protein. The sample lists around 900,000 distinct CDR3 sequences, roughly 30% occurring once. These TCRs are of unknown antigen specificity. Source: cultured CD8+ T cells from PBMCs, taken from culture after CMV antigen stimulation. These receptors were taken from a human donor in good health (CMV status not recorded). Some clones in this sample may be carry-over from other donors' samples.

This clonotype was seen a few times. CDR3 region: CASSIDTSRGYTF. The CDR3 DNA sequence: TGTGCCAGCAGCATCGACACCAGCCGTGGCTACACCTTC. The chain combines TRBV7-6 with TRBJ1-2; D not resolved. Germline V gives CDR1 SGHVS, CDR2 FNYEAQ. CDR3 size: 13 residues. The V end was cut by 5 bases, the J end by 7 bases, with 14 bases between.

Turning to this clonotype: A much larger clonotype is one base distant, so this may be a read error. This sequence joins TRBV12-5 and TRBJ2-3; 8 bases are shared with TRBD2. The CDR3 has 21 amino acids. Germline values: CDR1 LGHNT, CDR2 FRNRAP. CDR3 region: CASGLHTGSQTSGPSTGTQYF. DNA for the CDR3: TGTGCTAGTGGTTTGCATACTGGTTCACAAACTAGCGGTCCTAGCACAGGTACGCAGTATTTT.

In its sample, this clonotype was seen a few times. CDR3 loop: CASSPPGQGGTGELFF. The CDR3 bases are TGTGCCAGCAGCCCTCCGGGACAGGGGGGCACCGGGGAGCTGTTTTTT. The chain employs TRBV7-9 and TRBJ2-2; 11 positions match TRBD1. Germline assignment: CDR1 SEHNR and CDR2 FQNEAQ (reference sequence). Losses at the gene ends were 5 bases for V and 4 bases for J; bases not matched to a gene: 6. The CDR3 is 16 residues long. Supplemented by reference TRBV7-9 and TRBJ2-2, the full variable domain reads DTGVSQNPRHKITKRGQNVTFRCDPISEHNRLYWYRQTLGQGPEFLTYFQNEAQLEKSRLLSDRFSAERPKGSFSTLEIQRTEQGDSAMYLCASSPPGQGGTGELFFGEGSRLTVL.

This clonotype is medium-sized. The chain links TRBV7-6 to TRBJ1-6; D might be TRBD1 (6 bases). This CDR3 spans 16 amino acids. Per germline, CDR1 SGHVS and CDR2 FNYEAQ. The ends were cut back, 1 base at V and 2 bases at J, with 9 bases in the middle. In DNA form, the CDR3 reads TGTGCCAGCAGCTTAGTAGAGGGGGCCTATAATTCACCCCTCCACTTT. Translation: CASSLVEGAYNSPLHF. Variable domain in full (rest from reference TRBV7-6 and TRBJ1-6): GAGVSQSPRYKVTKRGQDVALRCDPISGHVSLYWYRQALGQGPEFLTYFNYEAQQDKSGLPNDRFSAERPEGSISTLTIQRTEQRDSAMYRCASSLVEGAYNSPLHFGNGTRLTVT.

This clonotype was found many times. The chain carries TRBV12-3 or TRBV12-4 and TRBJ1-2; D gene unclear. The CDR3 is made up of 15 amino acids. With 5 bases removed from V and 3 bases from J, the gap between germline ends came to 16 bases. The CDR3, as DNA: TGTGCCAGCAGTCCCCGCGACTTCGGCGACTATGGCTACACCTTC. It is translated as CASSPRDFGDYGYTF.

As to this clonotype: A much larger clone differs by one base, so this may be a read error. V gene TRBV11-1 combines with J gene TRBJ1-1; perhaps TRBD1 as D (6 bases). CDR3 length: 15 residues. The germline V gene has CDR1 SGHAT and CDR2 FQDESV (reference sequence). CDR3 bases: TGTGCCAACAGCTTACAGGGAAGAGGAACCACTGAAGCTTTCTTT. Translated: CANSLQGRGTTEAFF.

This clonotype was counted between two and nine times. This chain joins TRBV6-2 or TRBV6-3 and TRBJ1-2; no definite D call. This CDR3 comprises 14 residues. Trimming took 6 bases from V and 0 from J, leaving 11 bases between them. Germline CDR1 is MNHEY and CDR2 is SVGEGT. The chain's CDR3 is CASSETGTNYGYTF. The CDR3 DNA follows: TGTGCCAGCAGCGAAACGGGGACTAACTATGGCTACACCTTC.

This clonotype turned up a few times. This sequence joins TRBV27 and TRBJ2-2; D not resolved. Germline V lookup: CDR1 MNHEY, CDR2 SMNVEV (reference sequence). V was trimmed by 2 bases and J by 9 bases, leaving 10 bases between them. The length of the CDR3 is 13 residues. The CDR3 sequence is CASSLRGVWELFF. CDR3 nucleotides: TGTGCCAGCAGTTTACGAGGAGTTTGGGAGCTGTTTTTT.

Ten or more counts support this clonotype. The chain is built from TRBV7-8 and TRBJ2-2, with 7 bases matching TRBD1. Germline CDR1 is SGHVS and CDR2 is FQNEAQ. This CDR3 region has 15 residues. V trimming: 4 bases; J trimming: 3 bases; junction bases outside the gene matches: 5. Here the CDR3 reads CASSYPQGDTGELFF. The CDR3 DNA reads TGTGCCAGCAGCTACCCCCAGGGGGACACCGGGGAGCTGTTTTTT.

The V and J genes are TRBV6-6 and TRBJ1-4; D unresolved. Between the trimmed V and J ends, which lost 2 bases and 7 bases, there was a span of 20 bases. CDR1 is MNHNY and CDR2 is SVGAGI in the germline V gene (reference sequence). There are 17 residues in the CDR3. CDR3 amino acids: CASSYLPEGREGEKLFF. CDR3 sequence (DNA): TGTGCCAGCAGTTACCTCCCGGAGGGAAGGGAGGGTGAAAAACTGTTTTTT.

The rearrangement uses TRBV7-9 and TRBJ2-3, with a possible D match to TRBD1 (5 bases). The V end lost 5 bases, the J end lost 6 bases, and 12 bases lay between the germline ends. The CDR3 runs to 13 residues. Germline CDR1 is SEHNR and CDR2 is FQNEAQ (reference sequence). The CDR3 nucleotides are TGTGCCAGCAGCCCAAGACAGTTGGATACGCAGTATTTT. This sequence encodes CASSPRQLDTQYF.

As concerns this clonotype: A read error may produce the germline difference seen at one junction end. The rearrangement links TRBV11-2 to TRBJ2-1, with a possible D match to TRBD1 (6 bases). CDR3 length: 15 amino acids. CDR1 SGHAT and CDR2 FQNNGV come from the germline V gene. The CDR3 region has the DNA TGTGTCAGCAGCTTAGAGGACAGCTATTCGTACGAGCAGTTCTTC. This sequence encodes CVSSLEDSYSYEQFF.

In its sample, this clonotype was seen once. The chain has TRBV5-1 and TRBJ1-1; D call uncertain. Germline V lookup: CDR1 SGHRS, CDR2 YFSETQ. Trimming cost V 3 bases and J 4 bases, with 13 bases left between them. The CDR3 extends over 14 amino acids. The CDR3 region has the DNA TGCGCCAGCAGCTGGAAAGGTAGGGTCACTGAAGCTTTCTTT. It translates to CASSWKGRVTEAFF.

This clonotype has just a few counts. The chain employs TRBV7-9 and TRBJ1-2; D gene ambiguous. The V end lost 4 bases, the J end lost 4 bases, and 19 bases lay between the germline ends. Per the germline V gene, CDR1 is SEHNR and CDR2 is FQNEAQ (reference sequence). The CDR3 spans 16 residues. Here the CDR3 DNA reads TGTGCCAGCAGCTCCCAATTCTCGTCTCCGGGCTATGGCTACACCTTC. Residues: CASSSQFSSPGYGYTF.

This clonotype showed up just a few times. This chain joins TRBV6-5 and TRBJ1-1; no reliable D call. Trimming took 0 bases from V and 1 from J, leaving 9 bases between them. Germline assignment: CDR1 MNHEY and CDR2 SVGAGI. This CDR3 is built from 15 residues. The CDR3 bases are TGTGCCAGCAGTTACTCGAACGGGGAGAACACTGAAGCTTTCTTT. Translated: CASSYSNGENTEAFF.

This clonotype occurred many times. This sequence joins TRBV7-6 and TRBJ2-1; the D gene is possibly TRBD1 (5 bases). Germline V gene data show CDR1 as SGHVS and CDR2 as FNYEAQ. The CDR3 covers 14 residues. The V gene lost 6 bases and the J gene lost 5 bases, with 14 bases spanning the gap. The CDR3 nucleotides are TGTGCCAGCAGTTACGGGCCGGACAACAATGAGCAGTTCTTC. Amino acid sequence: CASSYGPDNNEQFF.

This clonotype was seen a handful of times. DNA for the CDR3: TGTGCCAGCAGCTTACGTAACGGATCCTACGAGCAGTACGTC. Amino acids: CASSLRNGSYEQYV. The chain is built from TRBV7-9 and TRBJ2-7; no clear D. There are 14 residues in the CDR3. Germline V gene lookup returns CDR1 SEHNR and CDR2 FQNEAQ (reference sequence). V was shortened by 2 bases and J by 1 base, with 9 bases between the two germline ends.